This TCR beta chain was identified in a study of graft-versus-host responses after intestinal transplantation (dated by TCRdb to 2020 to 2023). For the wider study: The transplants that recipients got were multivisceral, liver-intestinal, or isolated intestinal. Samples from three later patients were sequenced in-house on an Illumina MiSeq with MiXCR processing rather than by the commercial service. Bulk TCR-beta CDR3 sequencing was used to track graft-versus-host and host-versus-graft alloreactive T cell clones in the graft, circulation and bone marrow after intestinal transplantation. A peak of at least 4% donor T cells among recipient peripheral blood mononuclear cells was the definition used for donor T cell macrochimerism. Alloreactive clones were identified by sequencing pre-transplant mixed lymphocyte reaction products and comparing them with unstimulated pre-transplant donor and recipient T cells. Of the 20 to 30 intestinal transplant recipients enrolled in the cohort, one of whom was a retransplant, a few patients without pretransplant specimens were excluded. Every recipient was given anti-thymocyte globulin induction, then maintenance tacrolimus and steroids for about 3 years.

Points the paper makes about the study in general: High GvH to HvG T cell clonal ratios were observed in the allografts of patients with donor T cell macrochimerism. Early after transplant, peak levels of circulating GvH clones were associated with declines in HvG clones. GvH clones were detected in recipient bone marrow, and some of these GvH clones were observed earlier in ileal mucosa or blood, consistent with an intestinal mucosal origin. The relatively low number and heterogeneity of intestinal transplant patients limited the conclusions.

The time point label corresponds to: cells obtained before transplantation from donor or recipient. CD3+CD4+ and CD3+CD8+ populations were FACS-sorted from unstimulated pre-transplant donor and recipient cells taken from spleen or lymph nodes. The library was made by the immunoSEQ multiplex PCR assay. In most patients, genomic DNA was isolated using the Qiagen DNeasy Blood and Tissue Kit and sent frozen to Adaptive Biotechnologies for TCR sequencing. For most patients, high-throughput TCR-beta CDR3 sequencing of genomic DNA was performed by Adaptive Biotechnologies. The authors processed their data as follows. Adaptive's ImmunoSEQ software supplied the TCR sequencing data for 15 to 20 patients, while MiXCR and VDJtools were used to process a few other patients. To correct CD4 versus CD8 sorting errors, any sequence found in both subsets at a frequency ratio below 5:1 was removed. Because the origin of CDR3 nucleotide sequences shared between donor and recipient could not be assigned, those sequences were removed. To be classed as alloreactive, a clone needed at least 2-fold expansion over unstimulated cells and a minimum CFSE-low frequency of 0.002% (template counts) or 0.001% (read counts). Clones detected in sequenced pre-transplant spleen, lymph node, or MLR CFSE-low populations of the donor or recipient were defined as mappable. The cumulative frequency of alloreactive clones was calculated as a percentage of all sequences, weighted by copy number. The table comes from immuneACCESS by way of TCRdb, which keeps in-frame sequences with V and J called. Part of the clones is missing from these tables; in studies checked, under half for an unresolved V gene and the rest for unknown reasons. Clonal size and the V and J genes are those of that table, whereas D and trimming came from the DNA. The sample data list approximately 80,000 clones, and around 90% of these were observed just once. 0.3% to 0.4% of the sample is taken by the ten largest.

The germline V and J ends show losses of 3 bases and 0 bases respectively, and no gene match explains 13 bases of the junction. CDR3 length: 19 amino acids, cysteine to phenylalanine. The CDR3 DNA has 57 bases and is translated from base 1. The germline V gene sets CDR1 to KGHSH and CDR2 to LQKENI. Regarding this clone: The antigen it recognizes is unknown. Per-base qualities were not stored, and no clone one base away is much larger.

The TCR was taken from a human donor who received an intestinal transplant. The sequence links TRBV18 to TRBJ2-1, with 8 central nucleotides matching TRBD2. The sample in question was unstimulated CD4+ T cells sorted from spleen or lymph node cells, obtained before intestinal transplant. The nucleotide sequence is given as TGTGCCAGCTCACCGGGACTAATGGGACTAGGAAGCTCCTACAATGAGCAGTTCTTC. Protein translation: CASSPGLMGLGSSYNEQFF.